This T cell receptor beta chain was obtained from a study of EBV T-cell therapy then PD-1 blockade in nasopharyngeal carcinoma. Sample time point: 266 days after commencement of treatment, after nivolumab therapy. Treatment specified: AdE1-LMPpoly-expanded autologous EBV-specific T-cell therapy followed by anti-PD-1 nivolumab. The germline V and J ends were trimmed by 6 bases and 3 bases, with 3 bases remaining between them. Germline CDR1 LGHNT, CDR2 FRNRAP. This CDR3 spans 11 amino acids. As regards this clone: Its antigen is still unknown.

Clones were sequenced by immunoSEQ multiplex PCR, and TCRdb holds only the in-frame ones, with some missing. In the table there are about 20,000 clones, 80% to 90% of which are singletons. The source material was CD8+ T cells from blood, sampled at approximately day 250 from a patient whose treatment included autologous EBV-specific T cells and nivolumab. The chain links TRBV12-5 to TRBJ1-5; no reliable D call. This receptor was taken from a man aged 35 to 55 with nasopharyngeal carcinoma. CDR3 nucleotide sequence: TGTGCTAGTGGCGTCAATCAGCCCCAGCATTTT. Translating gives CASGVNQPQHF.